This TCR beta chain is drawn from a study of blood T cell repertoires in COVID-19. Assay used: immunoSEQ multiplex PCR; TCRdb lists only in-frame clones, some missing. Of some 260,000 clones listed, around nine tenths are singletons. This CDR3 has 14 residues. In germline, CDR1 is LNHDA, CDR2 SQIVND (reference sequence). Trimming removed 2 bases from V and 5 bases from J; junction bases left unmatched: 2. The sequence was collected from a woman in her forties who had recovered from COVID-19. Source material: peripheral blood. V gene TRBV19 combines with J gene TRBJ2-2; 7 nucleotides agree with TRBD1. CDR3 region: CASSIYRGTGELFF. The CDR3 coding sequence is TGTGCCAGTAGTATATACAGGGGTACCGGGGAGCTGTTTTTT.